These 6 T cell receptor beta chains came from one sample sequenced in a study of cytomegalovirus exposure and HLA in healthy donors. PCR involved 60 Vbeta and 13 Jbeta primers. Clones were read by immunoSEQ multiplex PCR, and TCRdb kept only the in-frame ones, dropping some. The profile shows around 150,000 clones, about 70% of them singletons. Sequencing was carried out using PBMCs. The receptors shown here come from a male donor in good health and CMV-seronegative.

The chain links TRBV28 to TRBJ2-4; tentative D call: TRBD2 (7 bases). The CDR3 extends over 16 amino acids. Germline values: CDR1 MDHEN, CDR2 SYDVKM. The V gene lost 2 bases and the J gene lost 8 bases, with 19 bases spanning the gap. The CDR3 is CASSLRGGYPRDIQYF. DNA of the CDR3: TGTGCCAGCAGTTTACGCGGGGGCTACCCTAGGGACATTCAGTACTTC.

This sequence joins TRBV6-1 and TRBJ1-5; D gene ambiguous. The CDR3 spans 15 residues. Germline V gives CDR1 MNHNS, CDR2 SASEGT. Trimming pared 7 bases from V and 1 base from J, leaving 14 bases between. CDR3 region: CASNFELRSNQPQHF. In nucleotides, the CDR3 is TGTGCCAGCAATTTCGAGTTGAGGAGCAATCAGCCCCAGCATTTT.

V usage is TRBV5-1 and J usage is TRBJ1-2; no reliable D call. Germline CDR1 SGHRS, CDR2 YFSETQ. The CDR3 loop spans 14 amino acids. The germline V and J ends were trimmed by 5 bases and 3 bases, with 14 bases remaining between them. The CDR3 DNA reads TGCGCCAGCAGTCTGAGGGTCGGGGACTATGGCTACACCTTC. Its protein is CASSLRVGDYGYTF. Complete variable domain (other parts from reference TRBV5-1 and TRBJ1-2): KAGVTQTPRYLIKTRGQQVTLSCSPISGHRSVSWYQQTPGQGLQFLFEYFSETQRNKGNFPGRFSGRQFSNSRSEMNVSTLELGDSALYLCASSLRVGDYGYTFGSGTRLTVV.

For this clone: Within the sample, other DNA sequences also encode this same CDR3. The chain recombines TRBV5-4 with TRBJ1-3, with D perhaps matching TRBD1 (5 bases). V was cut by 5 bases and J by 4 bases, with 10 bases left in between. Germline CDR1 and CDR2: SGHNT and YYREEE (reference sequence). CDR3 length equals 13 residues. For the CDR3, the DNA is TGTGCCAGCAGTCCGGGACTAGGAAACACCATATATTTT. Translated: CASSPGLGNTIYF.

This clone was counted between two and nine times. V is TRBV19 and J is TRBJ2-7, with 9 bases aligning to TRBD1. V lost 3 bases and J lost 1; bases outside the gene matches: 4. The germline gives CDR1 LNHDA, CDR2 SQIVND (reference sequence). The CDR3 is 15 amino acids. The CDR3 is CASSIATGGSYEQYF. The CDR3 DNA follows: TGTGCCAGTAGTATCGCGACAGGGGGGTCCTACGAGCAGTACTTC. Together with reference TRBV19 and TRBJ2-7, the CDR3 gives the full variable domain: DGGITQSPKYLFRKEGQNVTLSCEQNLNHDAMYWYRQDPGQGLRLIYYSQIVNDFQKGDIAEGYSVSREKKESFPLTVTSAQKNPTAFYLCASSIATGGSYEQYFGPGTRLTVT.

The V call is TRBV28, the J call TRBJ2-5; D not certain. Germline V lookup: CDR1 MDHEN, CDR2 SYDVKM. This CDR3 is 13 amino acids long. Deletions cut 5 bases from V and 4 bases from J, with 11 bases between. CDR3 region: CASSDSSVETQYF. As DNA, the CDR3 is TGTGCCAGCAGTGACTCCTCGGTAGAGACCCAGTACTTC.